What follows are 2 T cell receptor beta chains derived from one specimen sequenced in a study of shared clonotypes between healthy human individuals. The repertoire was sequenced with immunoSEQ multiplex PCR; TCRdb's copy has only in-frame clones and lacks some. The table lists about 1.5 million clones, 95% to 99% of them singletons. Specimen: naive CD4+ T cells sorted from blood. The subset: CD45RA+ positively selected. Source of these receptors: a young man in good health.

The rearrangement links TRBV27 to TRBJ2-1; TRBD2 matches at 7 bases. The CDR3 has 17 residues. Looked up from germline, CDR1 is MNHEY and CDR2 is SMNVEV (reference sequence). The ends lost 5 bases at V and 4 bases at J; junction bases unmatched: 14. The CDR3 reads CASSASSGTTLYNEQFF. The CDR3 coding sequence is TGTGCCAGCAGTGCATCATCCGGGACTACCCTATACAATGAGCAGTTCTTC.

The chain carries TRBV6-1 and TRBJ2-7; TRBD1 agrees at 7 bases. The V segment lost 6 bases and the J segment 2 bases; nucleotides outside the gene matches: 10. Germline V gene data show CDR1 as MNHNS and CDR2 as SASEGT. This CDR3 has 15 amino acids. Written as DNA, the CDR3 is TGTGCCAGCAGACTAAACAGGGGCGGTCCCTACGAGCAGTACTTC. The encoded protein is CASRLNRGGPYEQYF.